The subject of this entry is one TCR beta chain. Antigen specificity is unknown. This entry comes from a study of shared clonotypes between healthy human individuals. Some clones are missing from TCRdb's copy, which holds only in-frame ones; the method was immunoSEQ multiplex PCR. Among under 1,900,000 clones listed, approximately 98.5% were seen once. From germline, CDR1 is MNHNS and CDR2 SASEGT. V lost 5 bases, J lost 1 base, and 12 bases lay in between. The CDR3 loop spans 14 amino acids. Study-level findings and limits: Sample collection involved blood only; tissue repertoires are likely different.

Sequencing was done on a sample of naive CD4+ T cells sorted from blood. This sample's subset: CD45RA+ positively selected. The chain combines TRBV6-1 with TRBJ2-7, with D unresolved. The receptor's source is a man aged 25 to 40 in good health. The CDR3 reads CASSRNSLSYEQYF. The DNA for the CDR3 is TGTGCCAGCAGTCGAAACTCCTTATCCTACGAGCAGTACTTC.